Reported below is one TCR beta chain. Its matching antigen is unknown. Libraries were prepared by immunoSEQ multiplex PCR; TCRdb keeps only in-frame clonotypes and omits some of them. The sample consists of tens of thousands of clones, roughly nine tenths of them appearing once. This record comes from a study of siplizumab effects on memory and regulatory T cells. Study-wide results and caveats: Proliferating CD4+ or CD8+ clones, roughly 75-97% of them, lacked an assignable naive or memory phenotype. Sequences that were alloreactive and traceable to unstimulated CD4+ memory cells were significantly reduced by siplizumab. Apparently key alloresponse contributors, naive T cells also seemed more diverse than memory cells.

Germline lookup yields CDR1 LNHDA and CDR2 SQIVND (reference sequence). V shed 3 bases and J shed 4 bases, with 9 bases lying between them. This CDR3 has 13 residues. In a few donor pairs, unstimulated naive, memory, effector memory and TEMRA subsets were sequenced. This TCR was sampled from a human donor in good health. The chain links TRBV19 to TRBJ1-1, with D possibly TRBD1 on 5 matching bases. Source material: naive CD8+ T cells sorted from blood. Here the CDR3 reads CASSMGGFTEAFF. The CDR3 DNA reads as TGTGCCAGTAGTATGGGGGGATTCACTGAAGCTTTCTTT. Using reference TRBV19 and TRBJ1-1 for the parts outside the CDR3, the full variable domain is DGGITQSPKYLFRKEGQNVTLSCEQNLNHDAMYWYRQDPGQGLRLIYYSQIVNDFQKGDIAEGYSVSREKKESFPLTVTSAQKNPTAFYLCASSMGGFTEAFFGQGTRLTVV.